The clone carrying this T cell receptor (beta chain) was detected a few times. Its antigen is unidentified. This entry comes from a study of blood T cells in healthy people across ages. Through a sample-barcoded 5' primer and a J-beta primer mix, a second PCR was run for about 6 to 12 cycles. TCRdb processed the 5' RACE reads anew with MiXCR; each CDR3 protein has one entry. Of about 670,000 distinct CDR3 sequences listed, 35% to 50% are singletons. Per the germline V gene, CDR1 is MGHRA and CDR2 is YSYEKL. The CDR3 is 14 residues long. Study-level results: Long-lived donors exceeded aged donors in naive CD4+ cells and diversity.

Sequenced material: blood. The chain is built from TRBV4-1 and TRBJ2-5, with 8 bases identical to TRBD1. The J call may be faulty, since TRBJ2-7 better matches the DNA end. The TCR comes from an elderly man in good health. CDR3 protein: CASSQYLTGDEQYF. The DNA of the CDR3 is TGCGCCAGCAGCCAGTATCTGACAGGGGACGAGCAGTACTTC.